The clone carrying this T cell receptor beta chain has only a few counts. These data belong to a study of T-cell memory formation after mild COVID-19. Study context: TCR clusters mostly belonged to single donors.

Libraries for TCRalpha and TCRbeta carried sample barcodes and unique molecular identifiers via 5'RACE. TCRdb re-called the 5' RACE reads with MiXCR, one entry per CDR3 protein. The sample has 89,000 or so distinct CDR3 sequences, over 10% seen once; the top ten hold around two fifths. Germline CDR1 MNHEY, CDR2 SVGEGT. The CDR3 sequence is 16 residues long. The germline V and J ends were trimmed by 4 bases and 0 bases, with 13 bases remaining between them. V and J are TRBV6-2 or TRBV6-3 and TRBJ2-1; the D gene is possibly TRBD1 (6 bases). The specimen was PBMCs or a T cell subset sorted from them (not recorded which). The sequence was collected from a man between 18 and 29 years old who had mild COVID-19 (a few samples of this study predate the infection). Cell type and time point are not known. The CDR3 region has the DNA TGTGCCAGCAGTTCCCGCAGGGGCGGCTCCTACAATGAGCAGTTCTTC. Encoded protein: CASSSRRGGSYNEQFF.